The 10 T cell receptor beta chains below come from one sample, sequenced in a study of blood T cell repertoires in COVID-19. Only in-frame clones appear in the TCRdb table, and some are missing; sequencing was by immunoSEQ multiplex PCR. Among some 150,000 clones, approximately 90% were seen once, and the ten largest hold less than 5%. Sequencing used peripheral blood. Every receptor here comes from a woman aged 55-70 years who had recovered from COVID-19.

This chain connects TRBV30 to TRBJ2-3, with TRBD1 identical over 9 bases. This CDR3 is 15 amino acids long. The J segment lost 6 bases and the V segment lost 4 bases, leaving 11 bases of the junction unmatched. Germline V gene sequence: CDR1 GTSNPN, CDR2 SVGIG (reference sequence). The CDR3 spells CAWTLQGARRDTQYF. The CDR3 DNA is TGTGCCTGGACCCTACAGGGGGCGCGGAGGGATACGCAGTATTTT.

The chain links TRBV5-6 to TRBJ2-7, with a tentative D call TRBD2 (7 bases). Trimming left V 1 base short and J 3 bases short, with 11 bases between. Germline CDR1 SGHDT, CDR2 YYEEEE. The CDR3 runs to 14 residues. CDR3 sequence (DNA): TGTGCCAGCAGCTTGCGGGGGGCTGACTACGAGCAGTACTTC. Translated: CASSLRGADYEQYF.

This chain links TRBV6-5 with TRBJ1-4; TRBD1 agrees at 7 bases. This CDR3 is 15 amino acids long. Per germline, CDR1 MNHEY and CDR2 SVGAGI. V lost 1 base and J lost 13; bases outside the gene matches: 12. CDR3 nucleotides: TGTGCCAGCAGTTACTGGGGGGACAGTGCTTCGGCACTGTTTTTT. Translated, it gives CASSYWGDSASALFF.

This chain joins TRBV6-1 and TRBJ2-7; D may be TRBD2 (5 bases). CDR1 and CDR2 (germline): MNHNS, SASEGT. The CDR3 is 15 amino acids. The ends were cut back, 1 base at V and 2 bases at J, with 12 bases in the middle. The CDR3 spells CASSEGGLTTYEQYF. The CDR3 nucleotides read TGTGCCAGCAGTGAAGGAGGGCTTACGACCTACGAGCAGTACTTC.

The CDR3 nucleotides are TGTGCCAGCAGTGCCATTTCCGGGACATACGAGCAGTACTTC. Amino acids: CASSAISGTYEQYF. V gene TRBV28 combines with J gene TRBJ2-7, with D possibly being TRBD1 (6 bases). Germline loops: CDR1 MDHEN, CDR2 SYDVKM. Deletions cut 5 bases from V and 4 bases from J, with 15 bases between. The CDR3 is 14 amino acids. The variable domain in full, with the rest retrieved from reference TRBV28 and TRBJ2-7, is DVKVTQSSRYLVKRTGEKVFLECVQDMDHENMFWYRQDPGLGLRLIYFSYDVKMKEKGDIPEGYSVSREKKERFSLILESASTNQTSMYLCASSAISGTYEQYFGPGTRLTVT.

The chain combines TRBV9 with TRBJ2-7, with D possibly TRBD1 on 6 matching bases. Germline CDR1 reads SGDLS; CDR2 reads YYNGEE. This CDR3 is 15 amino acids long. V lost 2 bases and J 1 base, leaving 13 bases between the germline ends. Here the CDR3 reads CASSVQGSASYEQYF. The DNA for the CDR3 is TGTGCCAGCAGCGTCCAGGGGTCCGCATCCTACGAGCAGTACTTC.

The chain recombines TRBV6-5 with TRBJ2-1; possibly TRBD1 for D (6 bases). Germline CDR1 and CDR2: MNHEY and SVGAGI. CDR3 length: 14 amino acids. Trimming removed 4 bases at V and 7 bases at J, with 14 bases between. The CDR3 nucleotides read TGTGCCAGCAGTTCCTCGACAGGAAAGAATGAGCAGTTCTTC. Translation gives CASSSSTGKNEQFF.

The V and J genes are TRBV11-3 and TRBJ2-1; TRBD1 agrees at 11 bases. The CDR3 has 14 amino acids. V lost 0 bases and J lost 15; bases outside the gene matches: 7. Germline assignment: CDR1 SGHNT and CDR2 YENEEA. The CDR3 loop reads CASSLDRDRGYLFF. CDR3 nucleotide sequence: TGTGCCAGCAGCTTAGACCGGGACAGGGGGTATCTGTTCTTC.

Details on this clone: Sequence at one end of the junction differs from germline and may be a read error. The V call is TRBV7-7, the J call TRBJ2-1, with D maybe TRBD2 (6 bases). This CDR3 region has 15 residues. Germline-derived CDR1 and CDR2 are SSHAT and FNYEAQ (reference sequence). CDR3 nucleotides: TGTGCTAGCAGCTTAGACTACGGGGGAAACAATGAGCAGTTCTTC. Translating it yields CASSLDYGGNNEQFF.

The chain links TRBV5-1 to TRBJ2-3; perhaps TRBD1 as D (5 bases). CDR3 length: 17 amino acids. Germline assignment: CDR1 SGHRS and CDR2 YFSETQ. The V gene lost 0 bases and the J gene lost 8 bases, with 22 bases spanning the gap. Here the CDR3 DNA reads TGCGCCAGCAGCTTGGCCAAAGACAGCCTATTTCCAGGTACGCAGTATTTT. Its protein is CASSLAKDSLFPGTQYF. The full variable domain, completed using reference TRBV5-1 and TRBJ2-3, is KAGVTQTPRYLIKTRGQQVTLSCSPISGHRSVSWYQQTPGQGLQFLFEYFSETQRNKGNFPGRFSGRQFSNSRSEMNVSTLELGDSALYLCASSLAKDSLFPGTQYFGPGTRLTVL.